These 6 T cell receptor beta chains share one sample of origin, sequenced in a study of T cells in narcolepsy. Measured with immunoSEQ multiplex PCR; TCRdb has only the in-frame clones, and not every one. The data contain 20,000 to 25,000 clones, 92% of them singletons. Sequencing was carried out using CD45RA- memory CD4+ T cells from PBMCs. The source of these receptors is a human donor with narcolepsy.

This clone was seen only once. The V gene is TRBV5-1, the J gene TRBJ2-1; TRBD2 aligns across 10 bases. The junction had 4 bases not matched to a gene; V was cut back by 1 base and J by 6 bases. The CDR3 has 15 residues. Germline V gives CDR1 SGHRS, CDR2 YFSETQ. The CDR3 loop reads CASSLSSGSFNEQFF. In DNA, the CDR3 is TGCGCCAGCAGCTTGTCTAGCGGGAGTTTCAATGAGCAGTTCTTC.

The chain uses TRBV9 and TRBJ2-5, with 11 bases that match TRBD2. The J call could be wrong; TRBJ2-7 is a better fit for the DNA end. Germline CDR1 reads SGDLS; CDR2 reads YYNGEE. This CDR3 spans 15 amino acids. CDR3 protein: CASSTVAGGKAEQYF. In nucleotides, the CDR3 is TGTGCCAGCAGCACGGTAGCGGGAGGGAAGGCCGAGCAGTACTTC.

This chain connects TRBV11-3 to TRBJ2-2, with D perhaps being TRBD1 or TRBD2 (5 bases each). Germline loops: CDR1 SGHNT, CDR2 YENEEA. This CDR3 spans 13 amino acids. V lost 3 bases, J lost 9 bases, and 11 bases lay in between. In DNA, the CDR3 is TGTGCCAGCAGCTTGGGGACCGCGCGGGAGCTGTTTTTT. Translation: CASSLGTARELFF.

This chain joins TRBV6-5 and TRBJ2-6; the D is unclear. The CDR3 is 15 residues long. The germline gives CDR1 MNHEY, CDR2 SVGAGI. Trimming took off 5 bases at V and 0 bases at J, with 8 bases between the two ends. The CDR3 DNA reads as TGTGCCAGCAGTGGGTGGTCCTCTGGGGCCAACGTCCTGACTTTC. Translating it yields CASSGWSSGANVLTF.

CDR3 amino acids: CASSQDRGEPQHF. DNA for the CDR3: TGTGCCAGCTCCCAGGACAGGGGGGAGCCCCAGCATTTT. The chain recombines TRBV18 with TRBJ1-5; TRBD1 aligns across 10 bases. CDR1 is KGHSH and CDR2 is LQKENI in the germline V gene. V lost 6 bases and J lost 8; bases outside the gene matches: 4. The CDR3 loop spans 13 amino acids.

This clone was detected once. Here the CDR3 DNA reads TGTGCCAGCAGCTTAGCCAGGGGAGATACGCAGTATTTT. Protein: CASSLARGDTQYF. The gene calls are TRBV7-9 and TRBJ2-3; maybe TRBD1 (6 bases). In germline, CDR1 is SEHNR, CDR2 FQNEAQ (reference sequence). The CDR3 covers 13 residues. Trimming took 0 bases from V and 5 from J, leaving 6 bases between them.